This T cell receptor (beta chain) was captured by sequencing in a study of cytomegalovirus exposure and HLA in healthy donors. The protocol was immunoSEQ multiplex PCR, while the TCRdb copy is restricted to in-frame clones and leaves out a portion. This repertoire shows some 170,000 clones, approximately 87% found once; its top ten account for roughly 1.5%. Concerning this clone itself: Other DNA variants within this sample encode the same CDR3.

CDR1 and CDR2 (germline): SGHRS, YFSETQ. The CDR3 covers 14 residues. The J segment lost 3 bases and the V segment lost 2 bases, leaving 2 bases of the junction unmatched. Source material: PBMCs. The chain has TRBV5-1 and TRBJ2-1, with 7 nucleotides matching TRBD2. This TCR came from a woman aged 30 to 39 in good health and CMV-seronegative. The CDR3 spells CASSLSGGYNEQFF. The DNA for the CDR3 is TGCGCCAGCAGCTTATCGGGGGGCTACAATGAGCAGTTCTTC.